This T cell receptor (beta chain) emerged from a study of T-cell reconstitution after alpha-beta-depleted transplantation in children (dated by TCRdb to 2016 to 2017). Study-wide context: Using TCR repertoire profiling, the study quantitatively followed how T-cell immune reconstitution unfolded in children after TCRalphabeta/CD19-depleted allogeneic hematopoietic cell transplantation. Overall study outcomes, separate from this receptor: Over the following months the frequencies of hyperexpanded clones went down, and after one year T-cell counts and TCRbeta diversity were mostly credited to newly produced T cells. The apparently early alphabetaT-cell count recovery about two months after transplant was reportedly dependent on only several hundred rapidly expanded clones derived from non-depleted graft cells. The high TCRbeta diversity at day 60 in some patients was ascribed to recipient T cells and intrathymic progenitors that had survived conditioning.

This clonotype was counted ten times or more. The clone's antigen remains unknown. The input lacks base qualities; no much larger clone sits a single base away. Reading the label with the study, this specimen's treatment or condition is: allogeneic hematopoietic cell transplantation with graft depleted of TCRalphabeta T cells and CD19 B cells. The transplant recipients were children given TCRalphabeta/CD19-depleted allogeneic hematopoietic cell grafts. Taken from cysteine to phenylalanine, the CDR3 has 15 residues. The kept DNA is CDR3 alone, 45 bases in frame from the first base. The germline V gene encodes CDR1 SGHRS and CDR2 YFSETQ. V gives up 0 bases and J gives up 1 base, and the segment between their germline ends measures 10 bases. The library was produced with PCR. Instrument on record: Illumina HiSeq 2500. TCR libraries were prepared with molecular barcoding, using unique molecular identifiers to normalize TCRbeta repertoire quantification. TCRdb's own reprocessing of the public reads used fastp at Q25 and MiXCR and kept productive beta chains. Rows are unified per CDR3 protein, each entry keeping the most common DNA and genes. The sample has approximately 430,000 distinct CDR3 sequences on record, 16% of them singletons. Under 30% of the sample comes from the top ten.

The V and J genes are TRBV5-1 and TRBJ1-1; too little of a D gene remains to name it. The TCR sequence derives from a boy in the first two years of life who had a stem cell transplant for Wiskott-Aldrich syndrome, so the T cells may come from the graft donor. Material: PBMCs, mostly from graft donor cells, obtained 360 days after TCRalphabeta/CD19-depleted stem cell transplant. The CDR3 protein sequence reads: CASSLVSISNTEAFF. The DNA is TGCGCCAGCAGCTTGGTGTCGATTTCGAACACTGAAGCTTTCTTT. The variable domain in full, with residues beyond the CDR3 obtained from the reference TRBV5-1 and TRBJ1-1 genes, is KAGVTQTPRYLIKTRGQQVTLSCSPISGHRSVSWYQQTPGQGLQFLFEYFSETQRNKGNFPGRFSGRQFSNSRSEMNVSTLELGDSALYLCASSLVSISNTEAFFGQGTRLTVV.